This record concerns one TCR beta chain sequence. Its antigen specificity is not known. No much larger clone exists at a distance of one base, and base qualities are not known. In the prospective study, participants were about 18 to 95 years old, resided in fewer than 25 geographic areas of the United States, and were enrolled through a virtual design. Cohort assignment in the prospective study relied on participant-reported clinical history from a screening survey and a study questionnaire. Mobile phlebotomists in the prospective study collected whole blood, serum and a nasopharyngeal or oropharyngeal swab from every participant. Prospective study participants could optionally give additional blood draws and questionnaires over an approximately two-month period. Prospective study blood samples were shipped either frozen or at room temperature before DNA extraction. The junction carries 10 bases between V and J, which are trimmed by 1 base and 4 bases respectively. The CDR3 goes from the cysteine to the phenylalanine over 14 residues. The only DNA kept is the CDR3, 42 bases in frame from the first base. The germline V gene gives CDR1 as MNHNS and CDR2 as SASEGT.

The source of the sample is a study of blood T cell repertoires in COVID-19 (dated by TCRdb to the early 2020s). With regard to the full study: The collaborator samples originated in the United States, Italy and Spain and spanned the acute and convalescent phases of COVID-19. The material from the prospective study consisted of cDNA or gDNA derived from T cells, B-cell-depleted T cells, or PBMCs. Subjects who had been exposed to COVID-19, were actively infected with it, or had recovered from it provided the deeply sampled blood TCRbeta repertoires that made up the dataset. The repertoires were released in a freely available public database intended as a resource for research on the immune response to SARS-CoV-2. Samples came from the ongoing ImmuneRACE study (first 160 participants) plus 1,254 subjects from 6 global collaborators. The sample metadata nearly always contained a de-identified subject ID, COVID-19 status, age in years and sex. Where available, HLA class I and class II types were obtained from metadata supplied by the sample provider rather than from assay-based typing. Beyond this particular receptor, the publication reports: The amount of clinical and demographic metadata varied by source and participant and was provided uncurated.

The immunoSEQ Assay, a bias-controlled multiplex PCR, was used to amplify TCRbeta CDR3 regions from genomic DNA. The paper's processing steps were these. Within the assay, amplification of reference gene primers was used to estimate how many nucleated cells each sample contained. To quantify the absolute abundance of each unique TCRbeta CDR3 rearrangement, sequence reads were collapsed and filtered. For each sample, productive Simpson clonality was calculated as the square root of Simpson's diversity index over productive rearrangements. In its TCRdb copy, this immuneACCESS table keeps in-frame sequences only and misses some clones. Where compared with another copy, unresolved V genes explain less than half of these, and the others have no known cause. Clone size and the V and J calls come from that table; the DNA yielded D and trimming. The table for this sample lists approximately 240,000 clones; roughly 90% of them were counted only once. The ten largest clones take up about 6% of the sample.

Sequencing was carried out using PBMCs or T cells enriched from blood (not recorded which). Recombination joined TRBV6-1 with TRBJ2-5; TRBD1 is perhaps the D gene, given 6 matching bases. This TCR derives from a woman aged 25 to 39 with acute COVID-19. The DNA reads TGTGCCAGCAGTGAAGTTGTGACAGGAGAGACCCAGTACTTC. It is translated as CASSEVVTGETQYF.